This T cell receptor (beta chain) was found in a study of cytotoxic CD8 clonotypes in ibrutinib-treated CLL. The CDR3 consists of 14 residues. Germline assignment: CDR1 LNHDA and CDR2 SQIVND (reference sequence). The V segment lost 5 bases and the J segment 8 bases; nucleotides outside the gene matches: 9. The data were produced by immunoSEQ multiplex PCR, yet TCRdb's version contains in-frame clones alone and is incomplete. The sample holds over 75,000 clones; about 78% are singletons and the top ten take 25% to 35%. The input for sequencing was PBMCs, taken after 12 months of ibrutinib treatment. This TCR derives from a human donor with chronic lymphocytic leukemia. The rearrangement uses TRBV19 and TRBJ2-4; 7 bases are a match to TRBD1. CDR3 DNA: TGTGCCAGTAGTCCCCTGGACAGGAATTACATTCAGTACTTC. Encoded protein: CASSPLDRNYIQYF.